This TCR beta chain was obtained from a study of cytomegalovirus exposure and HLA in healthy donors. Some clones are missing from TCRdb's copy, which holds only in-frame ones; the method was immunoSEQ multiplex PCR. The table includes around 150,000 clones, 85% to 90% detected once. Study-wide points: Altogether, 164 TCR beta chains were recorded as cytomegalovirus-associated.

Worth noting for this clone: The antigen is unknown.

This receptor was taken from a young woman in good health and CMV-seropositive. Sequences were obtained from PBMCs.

CDR3 nucleotide sequence: TGTGCCAGTGGCAGAGAGAGCGGAACTGAAGCTTTCTTT. Residues: CASGRESGTEAFF. This chain joins TRBV19 and TRBJ1-1; D ambiguous. Germline values: CDR1 LNHDA, CDR2 SQIVND (reference sequence). Trimming cost V 8 bases and J 5 bases, with 15 bases left between them. The CDR3 is 13 amino acids.